The table lists the clone carrying this TCR beta chain with a few counts. Per germline, CDR1 MNHEY and CDR2 SVGAGI. The CDR3 has 15 residues. Trimming removed 2 bases at V and 1 base at J, with 11 bases between. TCR beta CDR3 region amplification was performed from RNA transcripts. A set of HTBI primers served as the primers for a first-round RT-PCR of the TCR CDR3. Each CDR3 protein is one row after TCRdb ran MiXCR on the multiplex PCR reads. The sample has around 520,000 distinct CDR3 sequences; 13% to 15% are singletons. The record originates from a study of T cells in Graves' hyperthyroidism and ophthalmopathy.

The V gene is TRBV6-5, the J gene TRBJ1-1; possibly TRBD1 for D (6 bases). The sample taken for sequencing was blood. This clonotype was obtained from a woman aged 18-29 years with Graves' hyperthyroidism. The DNA of the CDR3 is TGTGCCAGCAGTTACGCGGACAGCCCGAACACTGAAGCTTTCTTT. This encodes CASSYADSPNTEAFF.